This TCR beta chain came from a study of blood T cell repertoires in COVID-19. Study in general: Collection of acute and convalescent COVID-19 samples took place in the United States, Italy and Spain. The analysed material was cDNA or gDNA that came from T cells, B-cell-depleted T cells, or PBMCs.

Donors in Cohort 3 counted as recovered after two negative PCRs, clearance, or symptom resolution. This clone was seen once. In the original workflow: Reference gene primer amplification gave estimated nucleated cell counts. Method: immunoSEQ multiplex PCR; TCRdb's copy keeps in-frame clones and lacks some. V, J and clone size derive from that table, while D and trimming were established from the DNA sequence. This table has some 490,000 clones, around nine tenths appearing once. J lost 0 bases, V lost 6 bases, and 9 bases had no gene match. The length of the CDR3 is 18 residues. CDR1 is SGHAT and CDR2 is FQNNGV in the germline V gene.

The receptor comes from a woman aged 55-69 years who had recovered from COVID-19. The sample was PBMCs or T cells enriched from blood (not recorded which). The rearrangement uses TRBV11-2 and TRBJ2-1; 12 nucleotides match TRBD2. The DNA of the CDR3 is TGTGCCAGCAGTCGACTAGCGGGGGTCCCACTCTCCTACAATGAGCAGTTCTTC. Translated: CASSRLAGVPLSYNEQFF.